The 20 T cell receptor beta chains presented below share a single source sample, sequenced in a study of T cells in women clearing cervical HPV infection. Using immunoSEQ multiplex PCR, the repertoire was profiled, and TCRdb retains in-frame clones only, with some absent. The table counts tens of thousands of clones; around 3% lies in the top ten. Input material: blood buffy coat. These receptors all come from a woman aged 18-69 years with a cervical HPV16 infection that either progressed to CIN3+ or cleared (not recorded which).

As for this clone: The CDR3 is cut off 3 residues early in the read; its end comes from the germline J gene. The chain is built from TRBV7-9 and TRBJ1-1; no definite D call. There are 13 residues in the CDR3. Trimming left V 1 base short and J 1 base short, with 4 bases between. CDR1 is SEHNR, CDR2 FQNEAQ, per germline (reference sequence). CDR3 bases read: TGTGCCAGCAGCTTAGGACAGAACACTGAA. Translating it yields CASSLGQNTE. In full, the CDR3 reads CASSLGQNTEAFF.

With regard to this clone: The read stops 3 residues short of the end of the CDR3; the missing end is completed from the germline J gene. The chain links TRBV7-8 to TRBJ1-3; a possible D gene is TRBD1 (5 bases). Between the trimmed V and J ends, which lost 2 bases and 4 bases, there was a span of 15 bases. Germline-derived CDR1 and CDR2 are SGHVS and FQNEAQ. This CDR3 is built from 16 residues. The CDR3 bases that were read are TGTGCCAGCAGCTTATTATCGACAGACCCCGGAAACACC. Amino acid sequence: CASSLLSTDPGNT. The full CDR3 is CASSLLSTDPGNTIYF. The full variable domain, in which reference TRBV7-8 and TRBJ1-3 provide the parts outside the CDR3, is GAGVSQSPRYKVAKRGQDVALRCDPISGHVSLFWYQQALGQGPEFLTYFQNEAQLDKSGLPSDRFFAERPEGSVSTLKIQRTQQEDSAVYLCASSLLSTDPGNTIYFGEGSWLTVV.

On this clone itself: The read terminates 3 residues before the CDR3 end, so the remaining end is supplied by the germline J gene. V and J are TRBV18 and TRBJ2-3; 7 nucleotides agree with TRBD1. The CDR3 is made up of 14 amino acids. V shed 3 bases, J shed 2 bases, and the junction held 2 bases outside the gene matches. Germline CDR1 KGHSH, CDR2 LQKENI. The CDR3 sequence: CASSPGTVTDTQYF. CDR3 DNA, as far as it was read: TGTGCCAGCTCACCCGGGACAGTCACAGATACG.

A remark on this clone: From the germline J gene comes the end of the CDR3, since the read stops 3 residues before it. The chain combines TRBV5-1 with TRBJ1-2, with TRBD1 identical over 7 bases. The trim removed 4 bases at V and 4 bases at J, leaving 4 bases unmatched. The CDR3 runs to 13 residues. Germline values: CDR1 SGHRS, CDR2 YFSETQ. Here the CDR3 reads CASSLQGPYGYTF. CDR3 bases read: TGCGCCAGCAGCCTACAGGGGCCCTATGGC.

This clone is called medium-sized based on its frequency. The read gets to within 3 residues of the CDR3 end, and the germline J gene fills in the rest. Other DNA sequences in this specimen translate into the identical CDR3. The genes are TRBV4-1 and TRBJ1-3, with D tentatively TRBD1 (6 bases). CDR3 size: 17 residues. V lost 4 bases and J 4 bases, leaving 20 bases between the germline ends. Germline-derived CDR1 and CDR2 are MGHRA and YSYEKL. This CDR3 reads CASSPAPGDTLGNTIYF. Incomplete CDR3 DNA: TGCGCCAGCAGCCCAGCTCCAGGGGATACCCTGGGAAACACC.

The CDR3 loop is CASSWPQTGTDTQYF. The CDR3 DNA, read in part, is TGTGCCAGCAGCTGGCCCCAGACTGGAACAGATACG. V usage is TRBV7-2 and J usage is TRBJ2-3; D call uncertain. With the read ending 3 residues before the CDR3 end, the germline J gene is used to fill in that end. V was clipped by 4 bases and J by 3 bases, with 14 bases between them. The germline V gene encodes CDR1 SGHTA and CDR2 FQGNSA. The CDR3 length is 15 residues.

In the case of this clone: Other DNA sequences in the same sample also yield this CDR3. The CDR3 bases that were read are TGTGCCAGCAGTTACGACAGGGCAGGACGTGACTATGGC. Translation gives CASSYDRAGRDYG. The complete CDR3 sequence is CASSYDRAGRDYGYTF. The V gene is TRBV2, the J gene TRBJ1-2, with 7 bases identical to TRBD1. With the read ending 3 residues before the CDR3 end, the germline J gene is used to fill in that end. The V segment lost 5 bases and the J segment 3 bases; nucleotides outside the gene matches: 12. The CDR3 has 16 residues. Germline V gene data show CDR1 as SNHLY and CDR2 as FYNNEI.

With regard to this clone: Sequencing ends 3 residues short of the CDR3 end; the germline J gene provides the rest. V and J are TRBV30 and TRBJ1-1; D gene unclear. This CDR3 is built from 13 residues. CDR1 is GTSNPN and CDR2 is SVGIG in the germline V gene (reference sequence). The CDR3 loop reads CAWSLAGSREAFF. The DNA read from the CDR3 is TGTGCCTGGAGTTTAGCCGGATCCCGCGAA.

The chain's CDR3 is CASSSDRAGGTQYF. CDR3 bases read: TGTGCCAGCTCATCGGACAGGGCAGGCGGGACG. The chain has TRBV18 and TRBJ2-3, with 8 positions matching TRBD1. With the read ending 3 residues before the CDR3 end, the germline J gene is used to fill in that end. The CDR3 has 14 amino acids. Per germline, CDR1 KGHSH and CDR2 LQKENI.

Details on this clone: The read ends 3 residues shy of where the CDR3 ends; the end is completed using the germline J gene. The chain employs TRBV7-3 and TRBJ2-3, with 9 bases matching TRBD1. After removal of 2 bases from V and 1 base from J, the junction contained 4 bases not matched to a gene. CDR1 and CDR2 (germline): SGHTA, FQGTGA. The length of the CDR3 is 16 residues. CDR3 bases read: TGTGCCAGCAGCTTAGGGCGGGACAGGGGCACAGATACG. Residues: CASSLGRDRGTDT. The CDR3 as a whole reads CASSLGRDRGTDTQYF. The full variable domain, completed using reference TRBV7-3 and TRBJ2-3, is GAGVSQTPSNKVTEKGKYVELRCDPISGHTALYWYRQSLGQGPEFLIYFQGTGAADDSGLPNDRFFAVRPEGSVSTLKIQRTERGDSAVYLCASSLGRDRGTDTQYFGPGTRLTVL.

In the case of this clone: The observed sequence ends 3 residues before the CDR3 terminus, with the missing tail filled in from the germline J gene. This chain joins TRBV5-6 and TRBJ2-1; TRBD1 matches at 7 bases. J gave up 3 bases and V 5 bases, and 8 bases lay outside the gene matches. Germline CDR1 SGHDT, CDR2 YYEEEE. The CDR3 has 15 residues. CDR3 sequence reads: CASRADRSNYNEQFF. Incomplete CDR3 DNA: TGTGCCAGCAGGGCGGACAGGTCCAACTACAATGAG.

About this clone itself: Read sequence stops 3 residues before the CDR3 end, and the germline J gene provides the missing end. This sequence joins TRBV4-1 and TRBJ2-3, with D perhaps TRBD2 (6 bases). Looked up from germline, CDR1 is MGHRA and CDR2 is YSYEKL. This CDR3 has 17 amino acids. Trimming took 4 bases from V and 8 from J, leaving 25 bases between them. The chain's CDR3 is CASSPEIGLASYSTQYF. CDR3 bases read: TGCGCCAGCAGCCCAGAAATAGGTCTAGCGAGCTACAGTACG.

To note about this clone: The read terminates 3 residues ahead of where the CDR3 ends, so the germline J gene completes it. The chain employs TRBV7-9 and TRBJ2-3; a possible D gene is TRBD1 (6 bases). In germline, CDR1 is SEHNR, CDR2 FQNEAQ (reference sequence). The ends were cut back, 3 bases at V and 8 bases at J, with 15 bases in the middle. The CDR3 spans 14 residues. CDR3: CASSFDPRGVTQYF. Incomplete CDR3 DNA: TGTGCCAGCAGCTTCGATCCCAGGGGTGTTACG.

About this clone itself: The read stops 3 residues short of the end of the CDR3; the missing end is completed from the germline J gene. V gene TRBV18 combines with J gene TRBJ2-7; TRBD2 matches 10 bases. This CDR3 spans 14 amino acids. Germline-derived CDR1 and CDR2 are KGHSH and LQKENI. V dropped 6 bases and J dropped 3; count of bases not matched to a gene: 5. CDR3 amino acids: CASSHRTSGYEQYF. The CDR3 bases that were read are TGTGCCAGCTCTCATCGGACTAGCGGCTACGAG.

A word on this clone: The CDR3 extends 3 residues past the end of the read, so its final part is completed from the germline J gene. The genes are TRBV6-1 and TRBJ2-7; D may be TRBD1 (5 bases). Germline loops: CDR1 MNHNS, CDR2 SASEGT. V gave up 4 bases and J gave up 4 bases, with 14 bases separating them. CDR3 length: 14 amino acids. Incomplete CDR3 DNA: TGTGCCAGCAGTGCAGGGCCCTCCGCGTACGAG. This codes for CASSAGPSAYE. The entire CDR3 sequence reads CASSAGPSAYEQYF.

To note about this clone: The read stops 3 residues short of the end of the CDR3; the missing end is completed from the germline J gene. J is TRBJ2-3 and V is TRBV11-2, with 8 positions matching TRBD1. The germline V gene has CDR1 SGHAT and CDR2 FQNNGV. CDR3 length: 15 amino acids. The CDR3 DNA, read in part, is TGTGCCAGCAGCACTGGGGGTGGACAGGGCAAGACG. This codes for CASSTGGGQGKT. The full-length CDR3 reads as CASSTGGGQGKTQYF.

As to this clone: The read ends 3 residues early relative to the CDR3; the germline J gene fills the gap. The chain has TRBV10-1 and TRBJ1-1; a possible D gene is TRBD1 (5 bases). The length of the CDR3 is 17 residues. Looked up from germline, CDR1 is WNHNN and CDR2 is SYGVQD (reference sequence). V lost 1 base and J lost 0, with 15 bases in between. The CDR3 sequence: CASSEYLGLNMNTEAFF. The part of the CDR3 DNA that was read is TGCGCCAGCAGTGAGTATCTGGGGCTGAACATGAACACTGAA.

Concerning this clone: Read coverage stops 3 residues before the CDR3 terminus; the germline J gene supplies the remainder. This chain joins TRBV12-3 or TRBV12-4 and TRBJ2-2; possibly TRBD1 for D (6 bases). Trimming shortened V by 6 bases and J by 4 bases, and 12 bases separated the two germline ends. CDR3 length: 14 amino acids. CDR3 bases read: TGTGCCAGCAGAGCGACAGGTTCCACCGGGGAG. This sequence encodes CASRATGSTGE. The whole CDR3 reads CASRATGSTGELFF.

About this clone: The read halts 3 residues ahead of the CDR3 end, with the missing end drawn from the germline J gene. V is TRBV5-1 and J is TRBJ1-1; D might be TRBD1 (5 bases). The germline V gene encodes CDR1 SGHRS and CDR2 YFSETQ. The V and J ends lost 0 bases and 4 bases respectively, with 19 bases between them. This CDR3 contains 17 residues. This chain's CDR3 is CASSLGGAATGGTEAFF. The sequenced CDR3 bases are TGCGCCAGCAGCTTGGGGGGCGCCGCCACAGGCGGCACTGAA.

Notes on this clone: The read gets to within 3 residues of the CDR3 end, and the germline J gene fills in the rest. The chain combines TRBV7-8 with TRBJ1-2; 7 nucleotides agree with TRBD1. CDR1 SGHVS and CDR2 FQNEAQ come from the germline V gene. The CDR3 loop spans 14 amino acids. V was pared by 5 bases and J by 6 bases, with 9 bases of the junction left unmatched. The sequenced CDR3 bases are TGTGCCAGCAGCGTCCGCGACAGGGATCATGGC. Amino acids: CASSVRDRDHG. The CDR3 in its entirety is CASSVRDRDHGYTF. The full variable domain, with the rest looked up from reference TRBV7-8 and TRBJ1-2, is GAGVSQSPRYKVAKRGQDVALRCDPISGHVSLFWYQQALGQGPEFLTYFQNEAQLDKSGLPSDRFFAERPEGSVSTLKIQRTQQEDSAVYLCASSVRDRDHGYTFGSGTRLTVV.